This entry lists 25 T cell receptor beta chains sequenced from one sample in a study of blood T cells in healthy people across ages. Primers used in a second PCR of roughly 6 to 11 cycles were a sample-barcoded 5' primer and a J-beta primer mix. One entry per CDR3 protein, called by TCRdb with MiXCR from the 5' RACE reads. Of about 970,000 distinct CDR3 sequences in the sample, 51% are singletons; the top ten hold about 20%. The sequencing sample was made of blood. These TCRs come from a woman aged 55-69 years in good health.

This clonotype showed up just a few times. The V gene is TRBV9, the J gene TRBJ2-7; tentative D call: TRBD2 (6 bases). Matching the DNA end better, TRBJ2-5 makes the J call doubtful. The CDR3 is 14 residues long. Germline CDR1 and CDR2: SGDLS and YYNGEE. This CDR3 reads CASSYGSRLETQYF. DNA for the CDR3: TGTGCCAGCAGCTACGGGAGTAGGCTGGAGACCCAGTACTTC.

The CDR3 region has the DNA TGTGCCAGCAGTTTAGGAGTAGGGGGTTTTGCCCAAGAGACCCAGTACTTC. The encoded protein is CASSLGVGGFAQETQYF. V usage is TRBV27 and J usage is TRBJ2-5; maybe TRBD1 (6 bases). Trimming stripped 2 bases from V and 1 base from J, with 17 bases between. CDR1 and CDR2 from the germline V gene are MNHEY and SMNVEV (reference sequence). CDR3 length: 17 residues.

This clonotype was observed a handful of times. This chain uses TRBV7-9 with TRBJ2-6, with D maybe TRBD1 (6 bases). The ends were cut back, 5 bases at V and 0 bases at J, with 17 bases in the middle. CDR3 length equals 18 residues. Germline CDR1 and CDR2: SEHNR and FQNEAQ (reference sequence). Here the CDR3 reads CASSDSSGGFSGANVLTF. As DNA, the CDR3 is TGTGCCAGCAGCGACTCTTCTGGGGGCTTCTCTGGGGCCAACGTCCTGACTTTC.

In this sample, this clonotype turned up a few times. CDR3 DNA sequence: TGTGCCAGCAGCTTAGGTATACGGAGCAGTTACGAGCAGTACTTC. Amino acids: CASSLGIRSSYEQYF. The chain carries TRBV7-2 and TRBJ2-7; D remains unclear. V was cut by 1 base and J by 4 bases, with 14 bases left in between. The CDR3 covers 15 residues. CDR1 SGHTA and CDR2 FQGNSA come from the germline V gene.

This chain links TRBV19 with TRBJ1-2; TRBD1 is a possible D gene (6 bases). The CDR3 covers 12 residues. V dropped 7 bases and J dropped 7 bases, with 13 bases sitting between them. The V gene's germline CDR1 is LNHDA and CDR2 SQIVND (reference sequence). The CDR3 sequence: CASTTGFAGYTF. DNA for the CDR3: TGTGCCAGTACAACAGGGTTTGCTGGCTACACCTTC.

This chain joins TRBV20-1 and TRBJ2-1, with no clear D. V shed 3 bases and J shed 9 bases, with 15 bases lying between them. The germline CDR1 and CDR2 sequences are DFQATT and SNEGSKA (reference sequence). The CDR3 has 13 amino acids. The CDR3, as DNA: TGCAGTGCTAGTCGTTCCCCGTTGGGTGAGCAGTTCTTC. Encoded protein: CSASRSPLGEQFF.

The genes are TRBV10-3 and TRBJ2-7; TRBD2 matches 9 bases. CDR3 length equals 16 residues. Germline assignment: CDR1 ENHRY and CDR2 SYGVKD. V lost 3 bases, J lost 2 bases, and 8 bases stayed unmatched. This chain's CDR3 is CAISDGLAFDTYEQYF. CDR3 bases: TGTGCCATCAGTGATGGACTAGCGTTCGACACCTACGAGCAGTACTTC.

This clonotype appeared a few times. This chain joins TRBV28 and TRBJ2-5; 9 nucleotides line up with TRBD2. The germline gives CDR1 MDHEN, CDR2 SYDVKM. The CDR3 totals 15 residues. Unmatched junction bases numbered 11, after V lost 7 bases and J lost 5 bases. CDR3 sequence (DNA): TGTGCCAGCACCCACAGGACTAGCGTAACGGAGACCCAGTACTTC. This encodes CASTHRTSVTETQYF. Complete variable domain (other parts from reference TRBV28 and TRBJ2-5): DVKVTQSSRYLVKRTGEKVFLECVQDMDHENMFWYRQDPGLGLRLIYFSYDVKMKEKGDIPEGYSVSREKKERFSLILESASTNQTSMYLCASTHRTSVTETQYFGPGTRLLVL.

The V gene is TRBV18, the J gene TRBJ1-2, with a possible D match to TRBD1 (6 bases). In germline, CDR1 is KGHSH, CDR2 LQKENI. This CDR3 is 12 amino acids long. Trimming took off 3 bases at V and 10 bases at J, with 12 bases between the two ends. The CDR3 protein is CASSPKQGLYTF. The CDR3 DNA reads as TGTGCCAGCTCACCGAAACAGGGTCTCTACACCTTC. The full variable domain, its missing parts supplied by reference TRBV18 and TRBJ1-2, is NAGVMQNPRHLVRRRGQEARLRCSPMKGHSHVYWYRQLPEEGLKFMVYLQKENIIDESGMPKERFSAEFPKEGPSILRIQQVVRGDSAAYFCASSPKQGLYTFGSGTRLTVV.

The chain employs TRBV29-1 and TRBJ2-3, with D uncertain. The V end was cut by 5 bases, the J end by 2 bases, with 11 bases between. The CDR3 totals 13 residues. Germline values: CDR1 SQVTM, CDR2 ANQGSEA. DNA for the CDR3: TGCAGCGTTATAGGCCCATACACAGATACGCAGTATTTT. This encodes CSVIGPYTDTQYF.

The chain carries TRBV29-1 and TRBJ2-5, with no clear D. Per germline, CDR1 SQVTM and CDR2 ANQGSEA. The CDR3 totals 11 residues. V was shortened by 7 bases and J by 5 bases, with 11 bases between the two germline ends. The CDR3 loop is CSADLGETQYF. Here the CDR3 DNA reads TGCAGCGCCGACCTCGGGGAGACCCAGTACTTC.

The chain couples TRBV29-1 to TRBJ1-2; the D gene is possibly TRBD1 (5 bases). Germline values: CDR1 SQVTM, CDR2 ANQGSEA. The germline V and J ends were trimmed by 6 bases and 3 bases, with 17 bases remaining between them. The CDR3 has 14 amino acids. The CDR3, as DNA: TGCAGCGTCTTCGCGGAGGGGCTACACTATGGCTACACCTTC. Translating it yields CSVFAEGLHYGYTF.

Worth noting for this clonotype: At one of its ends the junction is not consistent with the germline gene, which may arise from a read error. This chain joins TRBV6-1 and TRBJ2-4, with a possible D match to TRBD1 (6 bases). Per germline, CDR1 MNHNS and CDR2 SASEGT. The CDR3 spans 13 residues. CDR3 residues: CASRDRAKNIQYF. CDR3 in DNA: TGTGCCAGCCGTGACAGGGCCAAAAACATTCAGTACTTC.

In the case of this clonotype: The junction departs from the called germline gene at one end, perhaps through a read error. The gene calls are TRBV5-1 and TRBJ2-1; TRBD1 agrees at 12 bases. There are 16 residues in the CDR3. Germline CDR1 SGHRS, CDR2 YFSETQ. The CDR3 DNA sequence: TGCGCCAGCAGCTTGACAGGGACAGGGGGCGTAAATGAGCGGTTCTTC. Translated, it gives CASSLTGTGGVNERFF.

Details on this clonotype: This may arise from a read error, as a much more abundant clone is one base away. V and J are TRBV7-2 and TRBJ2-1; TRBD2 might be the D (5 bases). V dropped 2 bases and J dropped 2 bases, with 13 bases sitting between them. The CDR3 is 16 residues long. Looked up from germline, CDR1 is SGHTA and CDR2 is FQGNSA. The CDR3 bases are TGTGCCAGCAGCTTAAGGAGACTAACCCCCTACAATGAGCAGTTCTTC. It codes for CASSLRRLTPYNEQFF. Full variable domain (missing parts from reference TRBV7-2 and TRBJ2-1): GAGVSQSPSNKVTEKGKDVELRCDPISGHTALYWYRQSLGQGLEFLIYFQGNSAPDKSGLPSDRFSAERTGGSVSTLTIQRTQQEDSAVYLCASSLRRLTPYNEQFFGPGTRLTVL.

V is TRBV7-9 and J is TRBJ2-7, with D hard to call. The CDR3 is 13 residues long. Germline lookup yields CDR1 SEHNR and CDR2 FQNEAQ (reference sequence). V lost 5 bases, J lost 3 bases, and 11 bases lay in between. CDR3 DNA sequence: TGTGCCAGCAGCCCTAGTAAGGGCTACGAGCAGTACTTC. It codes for CASSPSKGYEQYF.

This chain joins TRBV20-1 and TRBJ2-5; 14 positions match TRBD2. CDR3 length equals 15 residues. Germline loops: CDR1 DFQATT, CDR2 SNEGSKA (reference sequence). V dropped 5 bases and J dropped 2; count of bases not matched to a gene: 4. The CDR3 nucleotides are TGCAGTGCTGGGACTAGCGGGAGCGTTCAAGAGACCCAGTACTTC. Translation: CSAGTSGSVQETQYF.

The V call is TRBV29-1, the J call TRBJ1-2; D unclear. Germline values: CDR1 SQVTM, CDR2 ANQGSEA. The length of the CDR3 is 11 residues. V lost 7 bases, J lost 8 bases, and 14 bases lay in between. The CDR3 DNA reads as TGCAGCGAGTCTTCCTTGGGCGGCTACACCTTC. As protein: CSESSLGGYTF.

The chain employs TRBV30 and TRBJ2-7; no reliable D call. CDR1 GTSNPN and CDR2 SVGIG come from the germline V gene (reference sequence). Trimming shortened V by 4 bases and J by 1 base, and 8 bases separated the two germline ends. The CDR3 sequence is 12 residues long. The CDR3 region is CAWKSASYEQYF. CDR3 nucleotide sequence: TGTGCCTGGAAATCCGCTTCCTACGAGCAGTACTTC.

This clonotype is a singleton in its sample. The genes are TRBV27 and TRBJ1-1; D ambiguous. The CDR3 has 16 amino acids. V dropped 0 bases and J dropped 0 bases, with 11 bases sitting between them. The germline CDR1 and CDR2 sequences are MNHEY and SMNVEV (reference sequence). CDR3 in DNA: TGTGCCAGCAGTTTATCATTCGGCGTAATGAACACTGAAGCTTTCTTT. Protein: CASSLSFGVMNTEAFF.

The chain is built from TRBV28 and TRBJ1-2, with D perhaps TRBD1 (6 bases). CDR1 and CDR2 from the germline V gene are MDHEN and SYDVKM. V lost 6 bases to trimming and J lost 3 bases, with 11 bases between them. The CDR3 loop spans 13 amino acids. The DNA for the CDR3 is TGTGCCAGCAGAATACAGGGACACTATGGCTACACCTTC. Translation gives CASRIQGHYGYTF.

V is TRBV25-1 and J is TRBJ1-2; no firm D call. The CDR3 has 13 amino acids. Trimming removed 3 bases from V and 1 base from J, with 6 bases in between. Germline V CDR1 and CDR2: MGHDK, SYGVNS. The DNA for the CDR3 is TGTGCCAGCAGTGACCAGGATAACTATGGCTACACCTTC. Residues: CASSDQDNYGYTF.

CDR3 sequence reads: CASRGSDTIQPQHF. In nucleotides, the CDR3 is TGTGCCAGCAGGGGATCGGACACTATCCAGCCCCAGCATTTT. This rearrangement joins TRBV25-1 to TRBJ1-5; D is possibly TRBD1 (5 bases). This CDR3 has 14 residues. Germline assignment: CDR1 MGHDK and CDR2 SYGVNS. Trimming pared 6 bases from V and 7 bases from J, leaving 16 bases between.

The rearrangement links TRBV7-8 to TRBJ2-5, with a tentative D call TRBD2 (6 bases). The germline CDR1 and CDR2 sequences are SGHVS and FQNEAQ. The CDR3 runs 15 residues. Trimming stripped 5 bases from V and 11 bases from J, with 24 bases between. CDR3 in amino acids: CASSPTLYIPREQYF. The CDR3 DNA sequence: TGTGCCAGCAGCCCGACGTTATACATTCCTCGGGAGCAGTACTTC.

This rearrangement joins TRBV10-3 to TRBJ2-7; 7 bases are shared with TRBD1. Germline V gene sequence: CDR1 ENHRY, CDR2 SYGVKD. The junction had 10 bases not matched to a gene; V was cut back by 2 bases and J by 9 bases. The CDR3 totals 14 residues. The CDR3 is CAISETSQGGSQYF. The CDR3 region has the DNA TGTGCCATCAGTGAGACTTCTCAAGGGGGCTCGCAGTACTTC.